A selection of T cell receptor beta chains follows, all from one sample in a study of cytomegalovirus exposure and HLA in healthy donors. Sequenced by immunoSEQ multiplex PCR; TCRdb stores in-frame clones only, minus some. The table lists some 250,000 clones, roughly 91% of them singletons. Sequences were obtained from PBMCs. The receptor set was obtained from a woman aged 25 to 39 in good health and CMV-seronegative. The CDR3 runs from the conserved cysteine through the conserved F or W. A D gene is named only where the DNA matches it firmly. Size is omitted from some rows. Given values are once, few, many or a class for expanded clones.

TRBJ1-5,-,-,TRBV28,TGTGCCAGCACGTCCCAGCATTTT,CASTSQHF
TRBJ2-2,-,-,TRBV14,TGTGCCAGCAGCCAAGTACTAGTAGCCGGGGAGCTGTTTTTT,CASSQVLVAGELFF
TRBJ2-7,-,TRBD2,TRBV7-3,TGTGCCAGCAGCTTAATGAAGAGCGGGAGCTCCTACGAGCAGTACTTC,CASSLMKSGSSYEQYF
TRBJ1-1,-,TRBD1,TRBV4-1,TGCGCCAGCAGCCAAGCGGGACAGGGAGGAACTGAAGCTTTCTTT,CASSQAGQGGTEAFF
TRBJ1-2,-,-,TRBV6-5,TGTGCCAGCAGTTATTTGGGGCCCTATGGCTACACCTTC,CASSYLGPYGYTF
TRBJ2-2,-,TRBD1,TRBV4-1,TGCGCCAGCAGCCATACTATACCAGGGGGTGGTAGCACCGGGGAGCTGTTTTTT,CASSHTIPGGGSTGELFF
TRBJ1-1,-,-,TRBV11-1,TGTGCCAGCAGCTTTGAGTCCGGCACTGAAGCTTTCTTT,CASSFESGTEAFF
TRBJ2-7,-,-,TRBV11-2,TGTGCCAGCAGCTTAGATCCCCAGGGCTACGAGCAGTACTTC,CASSLDPQGYEQYF
TRBJ2-7,-,-,TRBV5-1,TGCGCCAGCTGCCTTCAGGACAGACGCGAGCAGTACTTC,CASCLQDRREQYF
TRBJ1-5,-,-,TRBV9,TGTGCCAGCAGCGTAGCTGGGGGGGGGCAGCCCCAGCATTTT,CASSVAGGGQPQHF
TRBJ1-2,-,-,TRBV12-2,TGTGCAAGTCGCTTAGGGGATGGCTACACCTTC,CASRLGDGYTF
TRBJ1-2,few,TRBD1,TRBV11-2,TGTGCCAGCACCCGAGATTACAGGGGCGGCTATGGCTACACCTTC,CASTRDYRGGYGYTF
TRBJ1-1,-,-,TRBV11-2,TGTGCCAGCAGAAAACCATACAGGGAGAACACTGAAGCTTTCTTT,CASRKPYRENTEAFF
TRBJ2-7,-,-,TRBV6-6,TGTGCCAGCAGCGCTAGTGGCGGGTTGGGGCAGTACTTC,CASSASGGLGQYF
TRBJ2-2,-,TRBD1,TRBV5-1,TGCGCCAGCAGCTTGGATCGATCGCCGACAGGGACGTTTTTT,CASSLDRSPTGTFF
TRBJ2-3,-,-,TRBV6-1,TGTGCCAGCGGGGAAGCTATCTCAGATACGCAGTATTTT,CASGEAISDTQYF
TRBJ2-7,-,-,TRBV11-1,TGTGCCAGCAGCCCCGGGACTCGCTCCTACGAGCAGTACTTC,CASSPGTRSYEQYF
TRBJ2-1,-,-,TRBV27,TGTGCCAGCAGTTTCGCTAGAAGCTATGAGCAGTTCTTC,CASSFARSYEQFF
TRBJ1-2,-,-,TRBV19,TGTGCCAGTAACCCCGGGGCCAACTATGGCTACACCTTC,CASNPGANYGYTF
TRBJ2-2,-,-,TRBV7-8,TGTGCCAGCAGCTTAGCAGAGACCGGGGAGCTGTTTTTT,CASSLAETGELFF
TRBJ2-1,-,-,TRBV7-3,TGTGCCAGCAGCTTATACTCGGGAGCGAGCTCCTACAATGAGCAGTTCTTC,CASSLYSGASSYNEQFF
TRBJ1-5,-,-,TRBV27,TGTGCCAGCAGCCCTAGCCCCAATCAGCCCCAGCATTTT,CASSPSPNQPQHF
TRBJ2-7,-,-,TRBV4-2,TGTGCCAGCAGCCAAGGGATAGCGGACCTCTACGAGCAGTACTTC,CASSQGIADLYEQYF
TRBJ2-3,-,-,TRBV5-4,TGTGCCAGCAGCTTGAACAGGGCAGATACGCAGTATTTT,CASSLNRADTQYF
TRBJ2-7,once,-,TRBV15,TGTGCCACCAGCCCGGCGGGTAACTACGAGCAGTACTTC,CATSPAGNYEQYF
TRBJ1-4,-,-,TRBV6-1,TGTGCCAGCAGCGGGGATGCCCGGATTGAAAAACTGTTTTTT,CASSGDARIEKLFF
TRBJ2-5,once,-,TRBV5-1,TGCGCCAGCAGCAACAGGGAAGAGACCCAGTACTTC,CASSNREETQYF
TRBJ2-2,-,-,TRBV27,TGTGCCAGCAGTTCCCTGTTGACAGTGAACACCGGGGAGCTGTTTTTT,CASSSLLTVNTGELFF
TRBJ1-4,-,-,TRBV7-9,TGTGCCAGCAGCCCAGGGTCGGATAATGAAAAACTGTTTTTT,CASSPGSDNEKLFF
TRBJ2-2,-,TRBD2,TRBV4-2,TGTGCCAGCAGCCAGACAGGACTAGCGGCCACCGGGGAGCTGTTTTTT,CASSQTGLAATGELFF
TRBJ2-5,-,TRBD1,TRBV27,TGTGCCAGCAGTTCCGGGACAGGGGGCGCGGAGACCCAGTACTTC,CASSSGTGGAETQYF
TRBJ2-1,-,-,TRBV4-3,TGCGCCAGCAGCCAAGGAACAGGGGGGGACAATGAGCAGTTCTTC,CASSQGTGGDNEQFF
TRBJ1-4,-,TRBD1,TRBV27,TGTGCCAGCAGTCCCTTGGACAGGGCGAAAAACGAAAAACTGTTTTTT,CASSPLDRAKNEKLFF
TRBJ2-2,-,TRBD1,TRBV7-2,TGTGCCAGCAGCTTTGGGACAGCGAACACCGGGGAGCTGTTTTTT,CASSFGTANTGELFF
TRBJ2-5,once,TRBD1,TRBV27,TGTGCCAGCCGGGACAGGGGTGAGACCCAGTACTTC,CASRDRGETQYF
TRBJ2-3,-,-,TRBV25-1,TGTGCCAGCAGCCCTCGGATAGCTACAGATACGCAGTATTTT,CASSPRIATDTQYF
TRBJ2-5,-,TRBD2,TRBV19,TGTGCCAGTAGTCCAAGGACTAGCGGCCAAGAGACCCAGTACTTC,CASSPRTSGQETQYF
TRBJ2-7,-,TRBD1,TRBV27,TGTGCCAGCAGTTTGAACAGGGGATACGAGCAGTACTTC,CASSLNRGYEQYF
TRBJ1-2,-,TRBD1,TRBV5-6,TGTGCCAGCAGCCCGGGGACAGGGATGATTAGCTATGGCTACACCTTC,CASSPGTGMISYGYTF
TRBJ2-2,-,-,TRBV27,TGTGCCAGCAGTTCCAGGGGAGTACTAGCCGGGGAGCTGTTTTTT,CASSSRGVLAGELFF
TRBJ2-6,-,TRBD1,TRBV27,TGTGCCAGCAGTATGAACAGGGGGCGCTTCCCTGGGGCCAACGTCCTGACTTTC,CASSMNRGRFPGANVLTF
TRBJ2-7,-,-,TRBV6-6,TGTGCCAGCGATTCGGGCGGTGGCCTCTACGAGCAGTACTTC,CASDSGGGLYEQYF
TRBJ2-2,-,TRBD1,TRBV12-5,TGTGCTAGTGGTTTCGGACAGGGGGCCGGGGAGCTGTTTTTT,CASGFGQGAGELFF
TRBJ1-2,-,TRBD1,TRBV20-1,TGCAGTGCTGGGACAGAAGGCTACACCTTC,CSAGTEGYTF
TRBJ2-6,many,-,TRBV23-1,TGCGCCAGCAGTCTACCCTCTGGGGCCAACGTCCTGACTTTC,CASSLPSGANVLTF
TRBJ1-2,-,TRBD1,TRBV5-5,TGTGCCAGCAGCTTACCCGGACAGGGATGGGGCTACACCTTC,CASSLPGQGWGYTF
TRBJ2-7,-,TRBD1,TRBV7-9,TGTGCCAGCAGCTACGACAGGGGATACGAGCAGTACTTC,CASSYDRGYEQYF
TRBJ2-7,once,-,TRBV5-5,TGTGCCAGCAGCTTGGGGGTCCCACTCTACGAGCAGTACTTC,CASSLGVPLYEQYF
TRBJ2-5,-,TRBD1,TRBV6-5,TGTGCCAGCAGGGGGACAGGACCCCAAGAGACCCAGTACTTC,CASRGTGPQETQYF
TRBJ1-2,-,TRBD1,TRBV6-6,TGTGCCAGCAGCGCCGGGACAGGGGTATTTAACTATGGCTACACCTTC,CASSAGTGVFNYGYTF
TRBJ2-1,-,TRBD1,TRBV7-2,TGTGCCAGCAGCCGACAGGGCTACAATGAGCAGTTCTTC,CASSRQGYNEQFF
TRBJ2-6,-,TRBD1,TRBV19,TGTGCCAGTAGTAACGCCGACAGGGCTGGGGCCAACGTCCTGACTTTC,CASSNADRAGANVLTF
TRBJ2-1,once,-,TRBV7-9,TGTGCCAGCAGCTCCCCCGGCCTGGGACCCGAGCAGTTCTTC,CASSSPGLGPEQFF
TRBJ1-1,few,-,TRBV6-1,TGTGCCAGCAGCCGCGACAGCGAGGGCACTGAAGCTTTCTTT,CASSRDSEGTEAFF